Below are 23 T cell receptor beta chains sequenced from a single sample in a study of T cells in Graves' hyperthyroidism and ophthalmopathy. Amplified TCR beta CDR3 regions derived from RNA transcripts. The HTBI set primed first-round TCR CDR3 RT-PCR. From the multiplex PCR reads, TCRdb called clonotypes with MiXCR, one entry per CDR3 protein. The sample includes hundreds of thousands of distinct CDR3 sequences, about 15% of them seen just once. Sequencing input: blood. The receptor source for this set is a man aged 18 to 29 with Graves' ophthalmopathy.

In this sample, this clonotype turned up a few times. This chain joins TRBV5-1 and TRBJ2-7; 13 bases align to TRBD2. After removal of 1 base from V and 2 bases from J, the junction contained 12 bases not matched to a gene. The CDR3 covers 19 residues. Germline assignment: CDR1 SGHRS and CDR2 YFSETQ. The CDR3 bases are TGCGCCAGCAGCTTGATAGGACTAGCGGGAGCAGGAGCGGCCTACGAGCAGTACTTC. As protein: CASSLIGLAGAGAAYEQYF.

This rearrangement joins TRBV7-9 to TRBJ1-4; 9 bases match TRBD1. CDR1 and CDR2 from the germline V gene are SEHNR and FQNEAQ (reference sequence). V dropped 2 bases and J dropped 3; count of bases not matched to a gene: 7. The CDR3 has 17 amino acids. The chain's CDR3 is CASSLTTQGAANEKLFF. DNA for the CDR3: TGTGCCAGCAGCTTAACGACACAGGGGGCGGCTAATGAAAAACTGTTTTTT.

This clonotype was observed at least ten times. The genes are TRBV14 and TRBJ2-7; 12 positions agree with TRBD2. This CDR3 comprises 15 residues. V dropped 5 bases and J dropped 3; count of bases not matched to a gene: 5. Germline CDR1 SGHDN, CDR2 FVKESK. The CDR3 spells CASSERTSGNYEQYF. The CDR3 DNA reads TGTGCCAGCAGCGAACGGACTAGCGGGAACTACGAGCAGTACTTC.

V usage is TRBV30 and J usage is TRBJ2-3; the match to TRBD2 covers 8 bases. CDR1 GTSNPN and CDR2 SVGIG come from the germline V gene (reference sequence). There are 14 residues in the CDR3. V lost 7 bases, J lost 4 bases, and 10 bases stayed unmatched. CDR3 protein: CASPGRGGADTQYF. The DNA of the CDR3 is TGTGCCTCCCCCGGCCGGGGGGGGGCAGATACGCAGTATTTT. Full variable domain (outside the CDR3, taken from reference TRBV30 and TRBJ2-3): SQTIHQWPATLVQPVGSPLSLECTVEGTSNPNLYWYRQAAGRGLQLLFYSVGIGQISSEVPQNLSASRPQDRQFILSSKKLLLSDSGFYLCASPGRGGADTQYFGPGTRLTVL.

Remarks on this clonotype: Sequence at one end of the junction differs from germline and may be a read error. The gene calls are TRBV5-1 and TRBJ2-7; 7 bases match TRBD1. Germline CDR1 and CDR2: SGHRS and YFSETQ. CDR3 length: 15 amino acids. Here the CDR3 reads CASSPTGALPYEQYF. The CDR3 nucleotides are TGTGCCAGCAGCCCCACAGGGGCCCTTCCCTACGAGCAGTACTTC. The full variable domain, with the rest looked up from reference TRBV5-1 and TRBJ2-7, is KAGVTQTPRYLIKTRGQQVTLSCSPISGHRSVSWYQQTPGQGLQFLFEYFSETQRNKGNFPGRFSGRQFSNSRSEMNVSTLELGDSALYLCASSPTGALPYEQYFGPGTRLTVT.

The chain combines TRBV12-3 or TRBV12-4 with TRBJ2-6; D ambiguous. The CDR3 loop spans 14 amino acids. V was cut by 8 bases and J by 0 bases, with 8 bases left in between. The CDR3: CASESNSGANVLTF. The CDR3 nucleotides are TGTGCCAGCGAGTCGAACTCTGGGGCCAACGTCCTGACTTTC.

In its sample, this clonotype was seen a few times. A much larger clonotype is one base distant, so this may be a read error. The chain combines TRBV20-1 with TRBJ2-1; perhaps TRBD1 as D (5 bases). Germline CDR1 reads DFQATT; CDR2 reads SNEGSKA (reference sequence). V was shortened by 1 base and J by 0 bases, with 10 bases between the two germline ends. The CDR3 runs 15 residues. In DNA, the CDR3 is TGCAGTGCTAGAGGGGGCAGGAGCTCCTACAATGAGCAGTTCTTC. Translation gives CSARGGRSSYNEQFF.

Only a few counts were recorded for this clonotype. V gene TRBV19 combines with J gene TRBJ2-5; 7 bases agree with TRBD1. Germline V gives CDR1 LNHDA, CDR2 SQIVND (reference sequence). The CDR3 has 14 amino acids. V was pared by 3 bases and J by 5 bases, with 6 bases of the junction left unmatched. CDR3 DNA sequence: TGTGCCAGTAGTATCGCAGGGGGATTTGAGACCCAGTACTTC. This sequence encodes CASSIAGGFETQYF.

The table lists this clonotype with a few counts. The chain links TRBV4-1 to TRBJ1-3, with a possible D match to TRBD1 (6 bases). In germline, CDR1 is MGHRA, CDR2 YSYEKL. V gave up 1 base and J gave up 7 bases, with 14 bases separating them. This CDR3 is built from 15 residues. CDR3 region: CASSQVFGTRNTIYF. For the CDR3, the DNA is TGCGCCAGCAGCCAAGTTTTCGGGACAAGGAACACCATATATTTT.

The chain employs TRBV10-2 and TRBJ1-1; possibly TRBD1 for D (5 bases). Germline CDR1 and CDR2: WSHSY and SAAADI. The CDR3 is 14 residues long. Trimming took 8 bases from V and 4 from J, leaving 17 bases between them. CDR3 residues: CASARQKPGTEAFF. CDR3 nucleotides: TGCGCCAGCGCCAGACAGAAACCGGGCACTGAAGCTTTCTTT.

V gene TRBV5-1 combines with J gene TRBJ2-1; TRBD2 matches 11 bases. Germline-derived CDR1 and CDR2 are SGHRS and YFSETQ. The CDR3 covers 18 residues. V shed 4 bases and J 2 bases; nucleotides not matched to a gene: 11. CDR3: CASSPGLAGLRAYNEQFF. As DNA, the CDR3 is TGCGCCAGCAGCCCCGGACTAGCGGGCCTGAGAGCCTACAATGAGCAGTTCTTC.

There are many counts of this clonotype. CDR3 loop: CASSPGAESYEQYF. CDR3 bases: TGTGCCAGCTCACCCGGCGCGGAAAGCTACGAGCAGTACTTC. The rearrangement joins TRBV18 to TRBJ2-7; D uncertain. CDR3 length: 14 amino acids. CDR1 and CDR2 from the germline V gene are KGHSH and LQKENI. The V and J ends lost 3 bases and 3 bases respectively, with 12 bases between them.

This clonotype showed up many times. This chain joins TRBV2 and TRBJ1-1; a weak D match, TRBD1 (6 bases). Trimming left V 6 bases short and J 5 bases short, with 7 bases between. Germline V CDR1 and CDR2: SNHLY, FYNNEI. The length of the CDR3 is 11 residues. The CDR3 DNA follows: TGTGCCAGCAGAGGGGGAACTGAAGCTTTCTTT. This codes for CASRGGTEAFF.

The chain couples TRBV5-8 to TRBJ1-5; maybe TRBD1 (6 bases). Germline CDR1 SGHTS, CDR2 YDEGEE. The CDR3 extends over 13 amino acids. With 5 bases removed from V and 5 bases from J, the gap between germline ends came to 11 bases. The CDR3 reads CASRQGIYQPQHF. DNA for the CDR3: TGTGCCAGCAGACAGGGAATATATCAGCCCCAGCATTTT.

The table lists this clonotype with many counts. The V and J genes are TRBV12-3 or TRBV12-4 and TRBJ2-1, with D perhaps given as TRBD1 or TRBD2 (6 bases each). The V end lost 1 base, the J end lost 8 bases, and 12 bases lay between the germline ends. This CDR3 contains 14 residues. CDR3 region: CASSLGWGAHEQFF. The CDR3 DNA follows: TGTGCCAGCAGTTTAGGTTGGGGGGCCCATGAGCAGTTCTTC.

This clonotype was seen at least ten times. The chain couples TRBV20-1 to TRBJ2-3; 7 nucleotides line up with TRBD2. The CDR3 is 13 amino acids. V shed 6 bases, J shed 1 base, and the junction held 4 bases outside the gene matches. Germline lookup yields CDR1 DFQATT and CDR2 SNEGSKA (reference sequence). CDR3 coding DNA: TGCAGTGCGGGGGGGGGAGGCACAGATACGCAGTATTTT. Translation gives CSAGGGGTDTQYF.

This clonotype was seen a few times. The chain combines TRBV15 with TRBJ2-3; D call uncertain. Germline V gene lookup returns CDR1 LNHNV and CDR2 YYDKDF (reference sequence). The CDR3 is made up of 15 amino acids. V dropped 0 bases and J dropped 4 bases, with 11 bases sitting between them. CDR3 DNA: TGTGCCACCAGCAGAGAATTTAGGGCGGCAGATACGCAGTATTTT. Protein: CATSREFRAADTQYF.

With regard to this clonotype: It may be a read error: a sequence one base away is much more abundant. The chain links TRBV4-1 to TRBJ1-2, with D perhaps matching TRBD1 (6 bases). Germline V CDR1 and CDR2: MGHRA, YSYEKL. V shed 9 bases and J shed 2 bases, with 16 bases lying between them. This CDR3 is 14 amino acids long. The CDR3 spells CARSTQGRNYGYTF. The CDR3 DNA is TGCGCCAGGAGCACCCAGGGGAGGAACTATGGCTACACCTTC.

This sequence joins TRBV6-2 or TRBV6-3 and TRBJ2-7; a weak D match, TRBD2 (5 bases). Germline V lookup: CDR1 MNHEY, CDR2 SVGEGT. The germline V and J ends were trimmed by 0 bases and 2 bases, with 23 bases remaining between them. The length of the CDR3 is 19 residues. CDR3 in amino acids: CASSYSVWGDGSATYEQYF. The CDR3 DNA sequence: TGTGCCAGCAGTTACTCAGTATGGGGAGACGGCAGCGCAACCTACGAGCAGTACTTC.

This clonotype has just a few counts. The chain couples TRBV4-2 to TRBJ1-5, with a possible D match to TRBD1 (6 bases). CDR1 is LGHNA, CDR2 YNFKEQ, per germline. The CDR3 loop spans 16 amino acids. Trimming took off 1 base at V and 0 bases at J, with 10 bases between the two ends. CDR3 in amino acids: CASSQVAGASNQPQHF. The CDR3 nucleotides read TGTGCCAGCAGCCAAGTTGCAGGGGCTAGCAATCAGCCCCAGCATTTT.

This clonotype was seen at least ten times. The chain joins TRBV2 to TRBJ1-2, with D tentatively TRBD1 (5 bases). Trimming left V 1 base short and J 2 bases short, with 11 bases between. CDR1 and CDR2 from the germline V gene are SNHLY and FYNNEI. CDR3 length: 15 residues. The CDR3: CASSEEGAGNYGYTF. The CDR3 coding sequence is TGTGCCAGCAGTGAAGAAGGGGCTGGGAACTATGGCTACACCTTC. The full variable domain, in which reference TRBV2 and TRBJ1-2 provide the parts outside the CDR3, is EPEVTQTPSHQVTQMGQEVILRCVPISNHLYFYWYRQILGQKVEFLVSFYNNEISEKSEIFDDQFSVERPDGSNFTLKIRSTKLEDSAMYFCASSEEGAGNYGYTFGSGTRLTVV.

There are many counts of this clonotype. This chain joins TRBV11-3 and TRBJ2-5, with D tentatively TRBD2 (5 bases). The V gene's germline CDR1 is SGHNT and CDR2 YENEEA. The CDR3 covers 16 residues. V lost 7 bases to trimming and J lost 1 base, with 19 bases between them. This CDR3 is CASTTRRLAAQETQYF. As DNA, the CDR3 is TGTGCCAGCACCACTAGACGCCTAGCCGCCCAAGAGACCCAGTACTTC.

This clonotype was counted between two and nine times. The chain couples TRBV12-3 or TRBV12-4 to TRBJ2-7; D remains unclear. The length of the CDR3 is 13 residues. Trimming pared 2 bases from V and 2 bases from J, leaving 7 bases between. The CDR3 DNA is TGTGCCAGCAGTTTATCAGCCACCTACGAGCAGTACTTC. It specifies CASSLSATYEQYF.